This T cell receptor beta chain was recovered during a study of CD8 T cells in Susac syndrome. The CDR3 is 15 amino acids. Germline-derived CDR1 and CDR2 are MNHEY and SVGAGI. Unmatched junction bases numbered 6, after V lost 5 bases and J lost 3 bases. cDNA came from about 0.5 to 1 ug RNA primed by random hexamers. A multiplex approach, immunoSEQ multiplex PCR, amplified TCR beta CDR3 across 54 Vbeta and 13 Jbeta. TCRdb reanalysed the immunoSEQ multiplex PCR reads using MiXCR and keeps one entry per CDR3 protein. The sample has some 120,000 distinct CDR3 sequences, about nine tenths seen once. Sequencing of TCR beta was carried out in blood CD8+ and CD4+ T cells. TEMRA cells were FACS-enriched, and CD8+ and CD4+ T cells were isolated negatively.

The TCR sequence derives from a human donor in good health. The rearrangement uses TRBV6-5 and TRBJ2-7; TRBD1 agrees at 11 bases. The sequenced sample was CD8+ T cells from PBMCs. Written as DNA, the CDR3 is TGTGCCAGCAGTGCCCCGGGACAGGGGGTCTACGAGCAGTACTTC. As protein: CASSAPGQGVYEQYF.